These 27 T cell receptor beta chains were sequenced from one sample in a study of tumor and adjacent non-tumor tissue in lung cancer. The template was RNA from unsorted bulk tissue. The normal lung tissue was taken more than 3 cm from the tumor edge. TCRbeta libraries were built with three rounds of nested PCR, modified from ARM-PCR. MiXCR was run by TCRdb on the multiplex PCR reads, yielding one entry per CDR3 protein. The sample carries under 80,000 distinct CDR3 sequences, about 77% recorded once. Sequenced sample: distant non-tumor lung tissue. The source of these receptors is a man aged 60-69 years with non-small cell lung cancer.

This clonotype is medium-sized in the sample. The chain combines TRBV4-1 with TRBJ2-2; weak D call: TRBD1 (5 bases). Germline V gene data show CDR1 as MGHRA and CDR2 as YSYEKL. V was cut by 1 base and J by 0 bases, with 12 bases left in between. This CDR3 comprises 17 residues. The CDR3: CASSQVGAGTNTGELFF. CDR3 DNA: TGCGCCAGCAGCCAAGTTGGGGCAGGGACGAACACCGGGGAGCTGTTTTTT.

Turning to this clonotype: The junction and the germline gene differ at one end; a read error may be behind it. CDR3 in amino acids: CSVEPVRIGEWTEAIF. The CDR3 region has the DNA TGCAGCGTTGAACCCGTCCGGATAGGGGAGTGGACTGAAGCTATCTTT. This chain uses TRBV29-1 with TRBJ1-1, with a weak D call TRBD1 (5 bases). This CDR3 is built from 16 residues. Per the germline V gene, CDR1 is SQVTM and CDR2 is ANQGSEA.

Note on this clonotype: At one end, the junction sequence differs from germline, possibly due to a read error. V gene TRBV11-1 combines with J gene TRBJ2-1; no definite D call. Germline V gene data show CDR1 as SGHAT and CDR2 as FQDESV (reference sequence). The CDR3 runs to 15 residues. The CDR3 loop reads CARSFDTYSTNEHFF. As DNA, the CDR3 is TGTGCCAGGAGTTTCGACACCTATAGCACCAATGAGCACTTCTTC.

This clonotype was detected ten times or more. The DNA of the CDR3 is TGCAGTGCCCCCCTTCGGGTGAACACTGAAGCTTTCTTT. Translating it yields CSAPLRVNTEAFF. The rearrangement joins TRBV20-1 to TRBJ1-1; D gene unclear. The V and J ends lost 6 bases and 0 bases respectively, with 11 bases between them. Germline V lookup: CDR1 DFQATT, CDR2 SNEGSKA (reference sequence). The CDR3 extends over 13 amino acids.

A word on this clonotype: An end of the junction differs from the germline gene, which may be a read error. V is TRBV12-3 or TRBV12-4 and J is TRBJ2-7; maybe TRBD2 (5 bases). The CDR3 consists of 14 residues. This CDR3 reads CASSFLGSSYGQYF. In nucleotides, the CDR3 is TGTGCCAGCAGTTTTCTTGGGAGTTCATACGGGCAGTACTTC.

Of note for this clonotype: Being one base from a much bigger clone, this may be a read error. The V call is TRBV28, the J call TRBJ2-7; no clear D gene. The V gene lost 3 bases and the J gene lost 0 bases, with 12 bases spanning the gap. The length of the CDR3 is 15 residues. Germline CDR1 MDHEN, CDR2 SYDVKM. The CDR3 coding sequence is TGTGCCAGCAGTTTTCCCGGGCTACTCTCCTACGAGCAGTACTTC. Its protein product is CASSFPGLLSYEQYF.

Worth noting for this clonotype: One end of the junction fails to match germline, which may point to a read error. The CDR3 spells CASTLAGDTGEMFF. Written as DNA, the CDR3 is TGTGCCAGCACCCTAGCGGGAGACACCGGGGAGATGTTTTTT. V and J are TRBV12-3 or TRBV12-4 and TRBJ2-2; 10 bases line up with TRBD2. The CDR3 spans 14 residues.

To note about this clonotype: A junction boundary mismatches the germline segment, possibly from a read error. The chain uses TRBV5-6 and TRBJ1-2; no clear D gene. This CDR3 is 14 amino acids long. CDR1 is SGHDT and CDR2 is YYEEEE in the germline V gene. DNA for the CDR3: TGTGCCAGCAGCCTTGACATGCCCTACTATGGCTACATCTTC. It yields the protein CASSLDMPYYGYIF.

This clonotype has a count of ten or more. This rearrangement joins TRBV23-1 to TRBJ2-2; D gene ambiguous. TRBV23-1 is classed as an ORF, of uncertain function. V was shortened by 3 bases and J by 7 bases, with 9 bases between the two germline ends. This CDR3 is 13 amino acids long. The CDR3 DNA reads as TGCGCCAGCAGTCATACAGCCCACGGGGAGCTGTTTTTT. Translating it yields CASSHTAHGELFF.

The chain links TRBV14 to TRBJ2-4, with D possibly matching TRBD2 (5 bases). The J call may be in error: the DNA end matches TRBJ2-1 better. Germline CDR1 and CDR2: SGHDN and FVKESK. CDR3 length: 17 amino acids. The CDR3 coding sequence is TGTGCCAGCAGCCAAGATCGTCTTGTGGGAGTTGGAAGCATTCAGTTCTTC. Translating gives CASSQDRLVGVGSIQFF.

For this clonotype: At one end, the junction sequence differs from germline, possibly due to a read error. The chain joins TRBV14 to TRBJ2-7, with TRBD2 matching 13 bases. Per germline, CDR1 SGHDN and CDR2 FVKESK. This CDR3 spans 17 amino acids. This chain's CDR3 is CTSSQDSRTSGRYEQYF. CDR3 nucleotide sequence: TGTACCAGCAGCCAAGATTCTAGGACTAGCGGGAGATACGAGCAGTACTTC.

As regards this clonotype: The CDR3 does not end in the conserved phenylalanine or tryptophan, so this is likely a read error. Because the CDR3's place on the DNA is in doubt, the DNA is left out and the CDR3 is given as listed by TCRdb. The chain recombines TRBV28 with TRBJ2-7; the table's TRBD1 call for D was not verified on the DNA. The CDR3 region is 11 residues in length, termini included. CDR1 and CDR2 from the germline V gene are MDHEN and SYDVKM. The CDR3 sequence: CASEGRAEQYL.

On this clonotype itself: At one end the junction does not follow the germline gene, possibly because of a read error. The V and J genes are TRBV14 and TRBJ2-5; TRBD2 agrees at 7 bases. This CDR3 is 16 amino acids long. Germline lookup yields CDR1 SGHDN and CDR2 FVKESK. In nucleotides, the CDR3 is TGTGCCAGCTGCCGCTGGACTAGTGGGATGCAAGAGACCCGGTACTTC. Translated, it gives CASCRWTSGMQETRYF. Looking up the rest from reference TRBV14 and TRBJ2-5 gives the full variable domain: EAGVTQFPSHSVIEKGQTVTLRCDPISGHDNLYWYRRVMGKEIKFLLHFVKESKQDESGMPNNRFLAERTGGTYSTLKVQPAELEDSGVYFCASCRWTSGMQETRYFGPGTRLLVL.

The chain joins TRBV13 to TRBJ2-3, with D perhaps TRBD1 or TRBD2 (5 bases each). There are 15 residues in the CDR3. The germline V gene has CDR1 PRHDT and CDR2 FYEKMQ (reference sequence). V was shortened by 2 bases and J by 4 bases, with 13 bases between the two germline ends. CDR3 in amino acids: CASSLTRQNADTQYF. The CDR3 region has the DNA TGTGCCAGCAGCTTAACTAGACAGAACGCAGATACGCAGTATTTT.

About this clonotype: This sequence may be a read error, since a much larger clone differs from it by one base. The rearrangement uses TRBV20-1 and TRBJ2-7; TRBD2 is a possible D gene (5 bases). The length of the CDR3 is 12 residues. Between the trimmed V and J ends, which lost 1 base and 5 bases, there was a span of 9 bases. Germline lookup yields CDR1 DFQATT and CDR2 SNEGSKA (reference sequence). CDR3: CSARGELNEQYF. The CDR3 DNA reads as TGCAGTGCTAGAGGGGAGCTAAACGAGCAGTACTTC.

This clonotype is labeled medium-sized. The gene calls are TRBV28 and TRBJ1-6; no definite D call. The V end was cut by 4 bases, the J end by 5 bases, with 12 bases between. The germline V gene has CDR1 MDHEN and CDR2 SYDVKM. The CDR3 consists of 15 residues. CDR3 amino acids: CASSSGPPNNSPLHF. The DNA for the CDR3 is TGTGCCAGCAGTTCTGGACCGCCTAATAATTCACCCCTCCACTTT.

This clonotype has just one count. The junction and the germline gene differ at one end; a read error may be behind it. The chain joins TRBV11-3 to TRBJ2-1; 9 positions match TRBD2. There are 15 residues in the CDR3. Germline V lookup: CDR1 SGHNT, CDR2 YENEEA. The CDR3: CASSKEAGGDNEQSF. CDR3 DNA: TGTGCCAGCAGCAAGGAAGCGGGAGGTGACAATGAGCAGTCCTTC.

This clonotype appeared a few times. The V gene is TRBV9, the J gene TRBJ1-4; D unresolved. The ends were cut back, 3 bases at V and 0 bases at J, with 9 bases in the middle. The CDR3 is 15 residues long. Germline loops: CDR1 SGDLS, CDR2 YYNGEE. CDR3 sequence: CASSALDATNEKLFF. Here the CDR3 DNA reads TGTGCCAGCAGCGCCCTAGATGCAACTAATGAAAAACTGTTTTTT.

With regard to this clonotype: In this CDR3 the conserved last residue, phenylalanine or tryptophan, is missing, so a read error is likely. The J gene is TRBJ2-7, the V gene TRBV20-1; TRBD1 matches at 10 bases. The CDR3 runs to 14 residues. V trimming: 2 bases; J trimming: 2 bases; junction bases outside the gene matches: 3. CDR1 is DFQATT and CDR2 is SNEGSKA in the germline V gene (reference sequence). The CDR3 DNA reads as TGCAGTGCTAGACTGGGACAGGGGACCTACGAGCAGTACATC. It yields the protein CSARLGQGTYEQYI.

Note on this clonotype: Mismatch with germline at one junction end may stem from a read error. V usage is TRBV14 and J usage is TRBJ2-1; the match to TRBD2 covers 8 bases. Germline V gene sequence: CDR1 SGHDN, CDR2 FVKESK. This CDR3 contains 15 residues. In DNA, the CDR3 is TGTGACAGCAGCCACGGACTAGCTCGGTACAATGAGCAGTTCTTC. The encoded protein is CDSSHGLARYNEQFF.

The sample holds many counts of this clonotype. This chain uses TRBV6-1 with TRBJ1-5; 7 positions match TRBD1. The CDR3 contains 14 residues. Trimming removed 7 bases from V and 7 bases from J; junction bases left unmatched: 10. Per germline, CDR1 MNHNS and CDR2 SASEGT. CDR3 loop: CASMKGTVGQPQHF. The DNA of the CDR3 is TGTGCCAGCATGAAGGGGACAGTGGGACAGCCCCAGCATTTT.

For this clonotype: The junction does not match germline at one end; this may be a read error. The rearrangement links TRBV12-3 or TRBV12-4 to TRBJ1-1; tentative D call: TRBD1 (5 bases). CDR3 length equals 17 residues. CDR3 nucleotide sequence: TGTGCCAGCAGTTTTACCCCGGACCCGGGGGTGAACACTGAAGCCTTCTTT. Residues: CASSFTPDPGVNTEAFF.

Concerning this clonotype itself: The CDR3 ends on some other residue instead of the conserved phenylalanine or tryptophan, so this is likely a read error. The CDR3 loop is CASRQGGGQSQHV. The CDR3 DNA sequence: TGCGCCAGCAGACAGGGCGGGGGTCAGTCCCAGCATGTT. The V and J genes are TRBV12-3 or TRBV12-4 and TRBJ1-5, with 7 nucleotides matching TRBD1. This CDR3 region has 13 residues.

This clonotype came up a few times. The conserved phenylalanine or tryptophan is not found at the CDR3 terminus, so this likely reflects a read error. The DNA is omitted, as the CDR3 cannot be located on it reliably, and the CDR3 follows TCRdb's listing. CDR3 sequence reads: CSVPRRQGNEQCL. The chain uses TRBV29-1 and TRBJ2-7; TRBD1 is taken as the D call from the table, unchecked against the DNA. Germline lookup yields CDR1 SQVTM and CDR2 ANQGSEA. Ends included, the CDR3 has 13 residues.

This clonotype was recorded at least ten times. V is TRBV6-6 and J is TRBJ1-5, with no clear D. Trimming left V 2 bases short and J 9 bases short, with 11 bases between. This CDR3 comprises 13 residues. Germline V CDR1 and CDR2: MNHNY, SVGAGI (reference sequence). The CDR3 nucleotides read TGTGCCAGCAGTTACGACGGAGGCACGCCCCAGCATTTT. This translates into CASSYDGGTPQHF.

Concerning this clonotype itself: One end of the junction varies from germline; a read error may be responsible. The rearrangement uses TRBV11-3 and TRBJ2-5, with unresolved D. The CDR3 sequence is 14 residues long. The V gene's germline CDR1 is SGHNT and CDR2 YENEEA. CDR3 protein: CTSSPSGVGETQYF. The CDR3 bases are TGTACCAGCAGCCCTAGTGGGGTCGGGGAGACCCAGTACTTC.

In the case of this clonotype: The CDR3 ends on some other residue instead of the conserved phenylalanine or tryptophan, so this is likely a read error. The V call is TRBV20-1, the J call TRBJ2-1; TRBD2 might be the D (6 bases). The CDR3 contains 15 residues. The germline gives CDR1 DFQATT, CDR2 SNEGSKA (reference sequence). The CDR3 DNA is TGCAATGCCAGAACTGTAGCGGTAGGGCACCATGAGCAGTTCTTA. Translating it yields CNARTVAVGHHEQFL.